This TCR beta chain derives from a study of T cells in localized non-small cell lung cancer (TCRdb year 2020). In the study overall: T cell repertoires of about 240 early-stage NSCLC patients were analyzed, with tumors being compared against uninvolved tumor-adjacent lungs. The cohort was made up of around 250 treatment-naive NSCLC patients whose localized lung tumors had been resected. NSCLC patients had a mean age of approximately 66 years, and fewer than 150 were male and about a hundred female.

The immunoSEQ Assay was used to sequence TCR beta CDR3 regions from DNA. In the authors' own workflow: T cell density was computed as TCR beta template counts normalized to usable DNA estimated by amplifying housekeeping genes. Richness was estimated with the preseqR package, extrapolating to 400,000 templates for PBMC samples and 120,000 templates for tissue samples. Clonality was taken to be one minus Pielou's evenness. Tissue-enriched TCRs were identified by differential abundance testing using productive amino-acid clonotypes, minimum total count 5 and alpha 0.1. The Jaccard Index and the Morisita Overlap Index were used to measure repertoire overlap between compartments. GLIPH grouped TCR beta CDR3s together with public tetramer-defined viral CDR3s, and a viral motif had to include at least three viral sequences and also show V-gene enrichment. TCRdb mirrors the immuneACCESS table, restricted to in-frame sequences. Some clones are absent from its copies; in checked studies, under half trace to an unresolved V gene, and the reason for the others is unknown. D and trimming come from the DNA, and the V and J calls and clone size come from that table. This sample comprises tens of thousands of clones, 87% of them detected only once. In total, the top ten clones hold approximately 15% of the sample.

On this clone itself: The specificity of this receptor is unknown. Per-nucleotide qualities are absent, and no much larger clonotype sits a single base away.

Here is what the overall study found, with its caveats: Because multi-region sequencing of the tumors was not done, intratumor heterogeneity could not be ruled out. A median of 57 of the top 100 tumor clones were detected in paired uninvolved adjacent lung, and about 29 of these tumor clones were also found among the top 100 clones of the paired uninvolved adjacent lung. The highest T cell clonality was observed in uninvolved tumor-adjacent lung, where clonality exceeded that of tumor, suggesting that antigenic responses were more focused in uninvolved tumor-adjacent lung. Higher blood T cell density associated with longer overall survival, while higher adjacent-lung clonality associated with shorter survival. Because of the exploratory design, TCR variables were selected using unadjusted p-values without false-discovery rate correction.

Reading from cysteine to phenylalanine, the CDR3 counts 11 amino acids. The kept DNA is CDR3 alone, 33 bases in frame from the first base. V is shortened by 5 bases, J by 2 bases, and the region joining them spans 4 bases. The germline V gene provides CDR1 SNHLY and CDR2 FYNNEI. At diagnosis, tumor, uninvolved tumor-adjacent lung and peripheral blood were collected and then preserved as a mix of FFPE and fresh-frozen material. For TCR repertoire profiling, blood samples were analyzed as peripheral blood mononuclear cells. The receptor chain draws on TRBV2 and TRBJ2-7; a confident D gene designation cannot be given. The material was peripheral blood, obtained before any cancer treatment. The receptor comes from a man aged 35-69 years with stage I squamous cell lung carcinoma. The nucleotide sequence reads as follows: TGTGCCAGCAGTTCCACCTACGAGCAGTACTTC. The translation is CASSSTYEQYF. The full variable domain, with segments outside the CDR3 supplied by the reference TRBV2 and TRBJ2-7 proteins, appears as EPEVTQTPSHQVTQMGQEVILRCVPISNHLYFYWYRQILGQKVEFLVSFYNNEISEKSEIFDDQFSVERPDGSNFTLKIRSTKLEDSAMYFCASSSTYEQYFGPGTRLTVT.